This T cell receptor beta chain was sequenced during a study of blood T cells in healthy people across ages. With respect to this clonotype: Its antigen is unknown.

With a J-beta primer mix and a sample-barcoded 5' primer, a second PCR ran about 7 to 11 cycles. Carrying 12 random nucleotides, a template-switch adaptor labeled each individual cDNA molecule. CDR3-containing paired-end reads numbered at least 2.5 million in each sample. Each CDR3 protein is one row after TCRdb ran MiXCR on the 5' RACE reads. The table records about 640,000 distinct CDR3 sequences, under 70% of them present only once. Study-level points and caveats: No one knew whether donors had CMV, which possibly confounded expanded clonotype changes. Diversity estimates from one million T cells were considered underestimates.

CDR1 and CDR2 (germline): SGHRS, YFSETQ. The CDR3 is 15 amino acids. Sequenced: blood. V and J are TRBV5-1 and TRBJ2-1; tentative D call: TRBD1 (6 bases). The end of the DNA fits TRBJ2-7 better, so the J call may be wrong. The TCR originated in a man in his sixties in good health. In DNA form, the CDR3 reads TGCGCCAGCGGCTCCCGGGACAACTCCTACAATGAGCAGTACTTC. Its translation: CASGSRDNSYNEQYF.